Detailed here is one T cell receptor (beta chain). Its target is not known. Primers: 60 Vbeta forward and 13 Jbeta reverse. The assay was immunoSEQ multiplex PCR, and TCRdb's table has in-frame clones only and misses some. The sample contains about 120,000 clones, around two thirds of which appear only once. This record belongs to a study of cytomegalovirus exposure and HLA in healthy donors. Study conclusions and caveats: Sequencing depth roughly uniform across donors was assumed in presence/absence analyses.

This CDR3 has 15 residues. The V end was cut by 3 bases, the J end by 2 bases, with 13 bases between. CDR1 is MDHEN and CDR2 is SYDVKM in the germline V gene. The receptor was isolated from a woman between 40 and 50 years old in good health and CMV-seropositive. J is TRBJ1-2 and V is TRBV28; no firm D call. Sequenced: PBMCs. In DNA form, the CDR3 reads TGTGCCAGCAGTTTTGGGCAGGTTCGCAACTATGGCTACACCTTC. Its protein product is CASSFGQVRNYGYTF.